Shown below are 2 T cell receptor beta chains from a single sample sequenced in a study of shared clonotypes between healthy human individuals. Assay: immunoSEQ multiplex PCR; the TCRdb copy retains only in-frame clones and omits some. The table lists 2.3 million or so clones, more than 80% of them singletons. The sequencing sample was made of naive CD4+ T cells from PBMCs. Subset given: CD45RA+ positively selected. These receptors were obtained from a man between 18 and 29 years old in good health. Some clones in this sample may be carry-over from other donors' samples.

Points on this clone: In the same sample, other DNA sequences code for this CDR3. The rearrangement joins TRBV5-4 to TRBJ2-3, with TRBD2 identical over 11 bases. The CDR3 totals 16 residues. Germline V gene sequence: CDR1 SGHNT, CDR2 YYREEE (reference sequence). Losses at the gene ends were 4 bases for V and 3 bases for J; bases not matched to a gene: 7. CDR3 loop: CASSPTSGRATDTQYF. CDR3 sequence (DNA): TGTGCCAGCAGCCCCACTAGCGGGAGAGCAACAGATACGCAGTATTTT.

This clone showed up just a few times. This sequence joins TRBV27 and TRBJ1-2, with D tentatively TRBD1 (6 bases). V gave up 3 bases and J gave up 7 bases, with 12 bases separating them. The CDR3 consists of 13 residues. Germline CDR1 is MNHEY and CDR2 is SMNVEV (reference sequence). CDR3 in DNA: TGTGCCAGCAGTTTGAGCACAGGGACTGGCTACACCTTC. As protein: CASSLSTGTGYTF.